This T cell receptor (beta chain) was identified in a study of blood T cell repertoires in COVID-19. Study overall: The cDNA or gDNA used as material had been derived from T cells, B-cell-depleted T cells, or PBMCs.

Data came from immunoSEQ multiplex PCR; TCRdb stores just in-frame clones and leaves some out. The table records 95,000 to 150,000 clones, around 90% of them present only once. V was pared by 5 bases and J by 4 bases, with 15 bases of the junction left unmatched. The germline V gene has CDR1 SGHAT and CDR2 FQNNGV. The CDR3 spans 17 residues. V gene TRBV11-2 combines with J gene TRBJ2-3; TRBD1 matches at 7 bases. The clonotype comes from a human donor in a cohort sampled during active COVID-19. The sample taken for sequencing was peripheral blood. CDR3: CASSPPEGAGRSDTQYF. The CDR3 DNA sequence: TGTGCCAGCAGCCCTCCCGAGGGGGCAGGTCGTTCAGATACGCAGTATTTT.